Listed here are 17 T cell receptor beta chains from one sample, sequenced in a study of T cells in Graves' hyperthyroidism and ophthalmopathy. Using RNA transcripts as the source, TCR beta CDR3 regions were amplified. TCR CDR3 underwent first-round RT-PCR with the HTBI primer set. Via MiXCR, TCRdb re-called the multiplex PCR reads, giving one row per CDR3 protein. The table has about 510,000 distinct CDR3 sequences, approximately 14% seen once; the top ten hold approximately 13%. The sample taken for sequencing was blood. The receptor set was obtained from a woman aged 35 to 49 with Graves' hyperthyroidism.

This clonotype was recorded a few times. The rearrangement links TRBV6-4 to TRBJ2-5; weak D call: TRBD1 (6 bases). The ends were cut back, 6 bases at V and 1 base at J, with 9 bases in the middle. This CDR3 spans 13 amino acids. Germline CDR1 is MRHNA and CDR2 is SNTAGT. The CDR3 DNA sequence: TGTGCCAGCAGAGGACAGATCCAAGAGACCCAGTACTTC. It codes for CASRGQIQETQYF.

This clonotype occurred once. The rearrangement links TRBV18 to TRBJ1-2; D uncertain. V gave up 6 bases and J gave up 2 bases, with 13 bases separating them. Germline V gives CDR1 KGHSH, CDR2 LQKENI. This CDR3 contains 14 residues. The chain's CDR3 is CASSLSGSNYGYTF. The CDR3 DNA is TGTGCCAGCTCCCTCTCGGGATCCAACTATGGCTACACCTTC.

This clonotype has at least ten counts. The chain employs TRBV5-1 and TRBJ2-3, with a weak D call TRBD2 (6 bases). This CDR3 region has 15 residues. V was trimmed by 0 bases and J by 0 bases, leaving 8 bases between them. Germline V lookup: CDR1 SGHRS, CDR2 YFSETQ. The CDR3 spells CASSLVAGSTDTQYF. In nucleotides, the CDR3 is TGCGCCAGCAGCTTGGTTGCGGGAAGCACAGATACGCAGTATTTT.

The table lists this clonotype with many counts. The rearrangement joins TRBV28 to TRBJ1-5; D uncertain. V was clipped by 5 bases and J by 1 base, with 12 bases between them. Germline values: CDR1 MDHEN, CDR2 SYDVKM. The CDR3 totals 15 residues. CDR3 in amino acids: CASSPNGRSNQPQHF. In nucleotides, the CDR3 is TGTGCCAGCAGTCCTAACGGCAGGAGCAATCAGCCCCAGCATTTT.

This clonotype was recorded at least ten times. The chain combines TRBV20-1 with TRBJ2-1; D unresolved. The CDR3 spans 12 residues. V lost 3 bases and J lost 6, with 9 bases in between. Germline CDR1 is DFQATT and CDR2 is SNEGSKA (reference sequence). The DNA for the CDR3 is TGCAGTGCTAGTTTTGGGGTCAATGAGCAGTTCTTC. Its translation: CSASFGVNEQFF.

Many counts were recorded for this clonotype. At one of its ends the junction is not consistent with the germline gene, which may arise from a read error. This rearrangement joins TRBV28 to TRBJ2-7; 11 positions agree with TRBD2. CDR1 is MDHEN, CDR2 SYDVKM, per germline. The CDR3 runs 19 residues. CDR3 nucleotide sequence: TGTGCCAGCACCAACTCCGGGGCTAGCGGGAGGAGCAGCTCCTACGAGCGGTACTTC. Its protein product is CASTNSGASGRSSSYERYF.

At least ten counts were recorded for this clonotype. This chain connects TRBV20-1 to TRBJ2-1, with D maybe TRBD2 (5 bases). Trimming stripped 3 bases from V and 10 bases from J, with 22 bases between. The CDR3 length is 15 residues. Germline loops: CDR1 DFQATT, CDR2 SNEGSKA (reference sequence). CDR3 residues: CSASPRGSARGEQFF. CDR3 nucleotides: TGCAGTGCTAGTCCCCGGGGTAGCGCACGAGGGGAGCAGTTCTTC.

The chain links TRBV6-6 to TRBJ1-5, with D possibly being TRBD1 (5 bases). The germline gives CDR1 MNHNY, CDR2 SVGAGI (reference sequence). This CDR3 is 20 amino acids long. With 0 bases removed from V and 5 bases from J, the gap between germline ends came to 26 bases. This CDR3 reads CASSYSNGIEGIRVDQPQHF. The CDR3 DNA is TGTGCCAGCAGTTACTCGAACGGGATTGAGGGGATTCGGGTGGATCAGCCCCAGCATTTT.

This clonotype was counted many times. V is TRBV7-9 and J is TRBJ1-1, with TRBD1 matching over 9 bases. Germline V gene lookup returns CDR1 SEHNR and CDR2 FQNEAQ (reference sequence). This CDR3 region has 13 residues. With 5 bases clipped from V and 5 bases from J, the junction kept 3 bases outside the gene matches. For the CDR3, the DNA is TGTGCCAGCAGCAGGGACAGGGAGACTGAAGCTTTCTTT. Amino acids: CASSRDRETEAFF.

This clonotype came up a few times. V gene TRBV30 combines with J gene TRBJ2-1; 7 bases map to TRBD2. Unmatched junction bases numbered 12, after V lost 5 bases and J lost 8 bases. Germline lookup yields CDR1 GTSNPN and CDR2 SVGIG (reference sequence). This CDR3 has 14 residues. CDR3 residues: CAWGTSVLSHEQFF. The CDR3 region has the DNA TGTGCCTGGGGTACTAGCGTACTGTCCCATGAGCAGTTCTTC.

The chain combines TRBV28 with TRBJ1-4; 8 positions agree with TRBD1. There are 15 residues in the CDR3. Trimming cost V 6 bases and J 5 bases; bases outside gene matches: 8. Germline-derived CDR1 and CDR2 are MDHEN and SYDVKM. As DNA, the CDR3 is TGTGCCAGCAGAGATTCGGGACAGGCAAATGAAAAACTGTTTTTT. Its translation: CASRDSGQANEKLFF.

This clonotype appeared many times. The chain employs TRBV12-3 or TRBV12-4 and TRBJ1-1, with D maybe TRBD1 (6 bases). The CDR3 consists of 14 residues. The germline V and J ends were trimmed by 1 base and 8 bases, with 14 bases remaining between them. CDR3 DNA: TGTGCCAGCAGTTTAGGGGCAGGGGTGAAAGAAGCTTTCTTT. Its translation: CASSLGAGVKEAFF.

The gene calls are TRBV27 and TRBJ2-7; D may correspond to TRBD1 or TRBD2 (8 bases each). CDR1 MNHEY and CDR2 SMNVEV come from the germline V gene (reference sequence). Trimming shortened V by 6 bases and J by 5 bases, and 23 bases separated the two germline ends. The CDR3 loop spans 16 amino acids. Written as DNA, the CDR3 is TGTGCCAGCAGGGCGGGAGGTGGCAGGGGGCGGGACGAGCAGTACTTC. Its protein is CASRAGGGRGRDEQYF.

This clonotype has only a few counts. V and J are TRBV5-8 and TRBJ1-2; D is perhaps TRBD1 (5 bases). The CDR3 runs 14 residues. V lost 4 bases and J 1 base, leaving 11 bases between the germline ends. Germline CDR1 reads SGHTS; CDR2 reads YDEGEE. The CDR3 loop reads CASSTGTVNYGYTF. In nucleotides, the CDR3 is TGTGCCAGCAGCACTGGGACCGTTAACTATGGCTACACCTTC.

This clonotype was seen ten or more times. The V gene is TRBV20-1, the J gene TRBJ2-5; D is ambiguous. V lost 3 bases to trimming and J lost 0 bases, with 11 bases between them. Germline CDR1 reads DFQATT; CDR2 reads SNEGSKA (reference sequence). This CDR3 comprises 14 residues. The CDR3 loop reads CSASALQYQETQYF. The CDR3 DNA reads TGCAGTGCTAGCGCCCTACAGTACCAAGAGACCCAGTACTTC.

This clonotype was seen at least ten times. CDR3 DNA: TGCAGTGCTAGAGATATAACCGGGACAGGGGTAGGCATTCAGTACTTC. Translating gives CSARDITGTGVGIQYF. The chain combines TRBV20-1 with TRBJ2-4; TRBD1 agrees at 10 bases. V lost 0 bases, J lost 9 bases, and 11 bases stayed unmatched. The CDR3 spans 16 residues. Germline CDR1 is DFQATT and CDR2 is SNEGSKA (reference sequence).

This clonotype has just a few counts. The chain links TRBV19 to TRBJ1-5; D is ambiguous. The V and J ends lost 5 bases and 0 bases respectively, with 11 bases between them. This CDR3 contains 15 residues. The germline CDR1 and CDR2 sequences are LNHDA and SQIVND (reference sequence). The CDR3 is CASSPGRYSNQPQHF. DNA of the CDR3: TGTGCCAGTAGTCCCGGCCGCTATAGCAATCAGCCCCAGCATTTT.